This T cell receptor beta chain was recorded in a study of cytomegalovirus exposure and HLA in healthy donors. Study results and caveats: Specificity for CMV antigens was confirmed in vitro for a few of the CMV-associated chains.

PCR amplification relied on 60 Vbeta primers (plus 13 Jbeta primers). The method was immunoSEQ multiplex PCR; TCRdb's version includes in-frame clones alone and lacks a portion of them. The data hold some 130,000 clones, with roughly 83% observed a single time. The CDR3 contains 14 residues. Germline assignment: CDR1 MDHEN and CDR2 SYDVKM. Trimming pared 3 bases from V and 3 bases from J, leaving 9 bases between. On this clone: The antigen is unknown.

The chain links TRBV28 to TRBJ2-1; no clear D. Sequencing was performed on PBMCs. This clonotype was obtained from a man between 18 and 29 years old in good health and CMV-seronegative. CDR3 sequence reads: CASSFEYNYNEQFF. In DNA form, the CDR3 reads TGTGCCAGCAGTTTCGAGTATAACTACAATGAGCAGTTCTTC.